The 16 T cell receptor beta chains in this list originate from one sample, sequenced in a study of cytomegalovirus exposure and HLA in healthy donors (dated by TCRdb to about 2017). The library was produced with the immunoSEQ multiplex PCR assay. The multiplex PCR relied on a mix of 60 forward primers for TCR Vbeta segments and 13 reverse primers for TCR Jbeta segments. Drawn from immuneACCESS, this table holds only the in-frame rearrangements with V and J called that TCRdb kept. Clones are partly lost; checked studies trace under half to an unresolved V gene and leave the rest unexplained. This sample has 120,000 or so clones in its table, and about 16% of those were observed once. The leading ten clones occupy 1.9% of the sample. The sample consisted of PBMCs. The receptors derive from a woman aged 18 to 35 in good health and CMV-seronegative.

This clone has just a few counts. The chain couples TRBV27 to TRBJ2-3, with 13 positions matching TRBD2. Germline assignment: CDR1 MNHEY and CDR2 SMNVEV (reference sequence). This CDR3 has 18 residues. V shed 8 bases and J 2 bases; nucleotides not matched to a gene: 13. This CDR3 is CASSPTLGTSGATDTQYF. The CDR3 DNA is TGTGCCAGCTCACCTACCCTGGGGACTAGCGGGGCCACAGATACGCAGTATTTT.

J is TRBJ1-2 and V is TRBV6-5, with TRBD1 matching 8 bases. Per germline, CDR1 MNHEY and CDR2 SVGAGI. The CDR3 has 14 amino acids. Losses at the gene ends were 6 bases for V and 6 bases for J; bases not matched to a gene: 9. The CDR3 region has the DNA TGTGCCAGCAGGCGGATGACAGGGGCTGATGGCTACACCTTC. Protein product: CASRRMTGADGYTF.

This clone has more than one count but fewer than ten. The chain couples TRBV4-3 to TRBJ1-4; 11 nucleotides align to TRBD1. V trimming: 4 bases; J trimming: 4 bases; junction bases outside the gene matches: 11. Germline V gene data show CDR1 as LGHNA and CDR2 as YSLEER. The CDR3 loop spans 18 amino acids. CDR3 protein: CASSPRDRGSLGNEKLFF. The CDR3 region has the DNA TGCGCCAGCAGCCCCCGGGACAGGGGGAGTCTCGGTAATGAAAAACTGTTTTTT.

The V call is TRBV10-1, the J call TRBJ2-5; possible D gene TRBD2, 6 bases. This CDR3 contains 14 residues. Germline V gives CDR1 WNHNN, CDR2 SYGVQD (reference sequence). Trimming cost V 1 base and J 0 bases, with 6 bases left between them. CDR3 coding DNA: TGCGCCAGCAGTGAGTGCGGGGACCAAGAGACCCAGTACTTC. Translated, it gives CASSECGDQETQYF.

The V and J genes are TRBV27 and TRBJ1-3; no firm D call. Trimming cost V 3 bases and J 4 bases, with 7 bases left between them. Germline V gene sequence: CDR1 MNHEY, CDR2 SMNVEV (reference sequence). The CDR3 extends over 13 amino acids. The CDR3 sequence: CASSFAGGNTIYF. CDR3 DNA sequence: TGTGCCAGCAGTTTCGCGGGAGGAAACACCATATATTTT.

V gene TRBV2 combines with J gene TRBJ2-1; 8 bases map to TRBD2. The CDR3 has 15 amino acids. The V gene's germline CDR1 is SNHLY and CDR2 FYNNEI. J lost 6 bases, V lost 7 bases, and 11 bases had no gene match. CDR3 protein: CASMGGREVGNEQFF. The CDR3 region has the DNA TGTGCCAGCATGGGGGGGCGGGAGGTTGGCAATGAGCAGTTCTTC.

V gene TRBV5-6 combines with J gene TRBJ2-3, with 8 positions matching TRBD2. The CDR3 contains 19 residues. Germline CDR1 SGHDT, CDR2 YYEEEE. V shed 7 bases, J shed 6 bases, and the junction held 25 bases outside the gene matches. For the CDR3, the DNA is TGTGCCAGCCTTCGACCGGGACTAGTCTTCCACAGGATTTCGGATACGCAGTATTTT. Translating it yields CASLRPGLVFHRISDTQYF.

This clone appeared a single time. J is TRBJ1-5 and V is TRBV2; 8 bases match TRBD1. The germline V gene encodes CDR1 SNHLY and CDR2 FYNNEI. V gave up 7 bases and J gave up 2 bases; unmatched junction bases: 10. The CDR3 consists of 16 residues. The chain's CDR3 is CASTPGQGVRNQPQHF. CDR3 DNA: TGTGCCAGCACCCCTGGACAGGGCGTCCGCAATCAGCCCCAGCATTTT.

The chain is built from TRBV13 and TRBJ2-3; D possibly corresponds to TRBD1 (5 bases). Per germline, CDR1 PRHDT and CDR2 FYEKMQ (reference sequence). The ends were cut back, 4 bases at V and 6 bases at J, with 8 bases in the middle. This CDR3 spans 12 amino acids. The CDR3 DNA reads as TGTGCCAGCAGCTCAGGGCGGGATACGCAGTATTTT. It encodes CASSSGRDTQYF. Variable domain in full (rest from reference TRBV13 and TRBJ2-3): AAGVIQSPRHLIKEKRETATLKCYPIPRHDTVYWYQQGPGQDPQFLISFYEKMQSDKGSIPDRFSAQQFSDYHSELNMSSLELGDSALYFCASSSGRDTQYFGPGTRLTVL.

The chain joins TRBV5-4 to TRBJ2-3; TRBD2 might be the D (5 bases). This CDR3 contains 16 residues. Germline loops: CDR1 SGHNT, CDR2 YYREEE (reference sequence). V gave up 1 base and J gave up 9 bases, with 21 bases separating them. This CDR3 reads CASSLLGISRSGTQYF. The DNA of the CDR3 is TGTGCCAGCAGCTTGTTAGGGATCAGCCGAAGCGGCACGCAGTATTTT.

This clone was detected only a few times. CDR3 protein: CASRRGQGDYYGYTF. The CDR3 region has the DNA TGTGCCAGCAGAAGAGGACAGGGGGATTACTATGGCTACACCTTC. The chain joins TRBV6-5 to TRBJ1-2; 10 bases map to TRBD1. The V gene end was trimmed by 6 bases and the J gene end by 3 bases; junction bases not matched to a gene: 7. This CDR3 has 15 residues. Germline assignment: CDR1 MNHEY and CDR2 SVGAGI.

This clone has only a few counts. This sample also contains other DNA sequences that code for the same CDR3. V gene TRBV28 combines with J gene TRBJ1-2, with a weak D call TRBD1 (5 bases). CDR1 is MDHEN and CDR2 is SYDVKM in the germline V gene. The CDR3 is 12 residues long. V shed 8 bases and J shed 4 bases, with 11 bases lying between them. The CDR3 loop reads CASLGQGYGYTF. The DNA for the CDR3 is TGTGCCAGCCTCGGGCAGGGCTATGGCTACACCTTC.

This chain uses TRBV23-1 with TRBJ2-7, with D perhaps TRBD1 (6 bases). TRBV23-1 has ORF status, its function being uncertain. V was clipped by 3 bases and J by 4 bases, with 10 bases between them. The CDR3 is 13 amino acids. The CDR3 region is CASSQPTGYEQYF. The CDR3 DNA reads TGCGCCAGCAGTCAGCCGACAGGTTACGAGCAGTACTTC.

This clone was seen a handful of times. V is TRBV19 and J is TRBJ2-2; D might be TRBD1 (6 bases). The CDR3 sequence is 14 residues long. Germline V gene lookup returns CDR1 LNHDA and CDR2 SQIVND (reference sequence). V was shortened by 5 bases and J by 0 bases, with 7 bases between the two germline ends. CDR3 protein: CASSDRPNTGELFF. CDR3 nucleotide sequence: TGTGCCAGTAGTGACAGGCCGAACACCGGGGAGCTGTTTTTT.

This chain uses TRBV7-8 with TRBJ1-5, with D maybe TRBD1 (6 bases). Trimming removed 5 bases at V and 0 bases at J, with 14 bases between. From germline, CDR1 is SGHVS and CDR2 FQNEAQ. CDR3 length equals 16 residues. CDR3 amino acids: CASSRDRLISNQPQHF. The CDR3 DNA follows: TGTGCCAGCAGCCGTGACAGGTTGATTAGCAATCAGCCCCAGCATTTT.

The V gene is TRBV19, the J gene TRBJ1-4; unclear D gene. From germline, CDR1 is LNHDA and CDR2 SQIVND (reference sequence). The V gene lost 3 bases and the J gene lost 6 bases, with 11 bases spanning the gap. CDR3 length: 14 residues. The CDR3 DNA is TGTGCCAGTAGTATGGGAGGGTGGGATGAAAAACTGTTTTTT. Translated: CASSMGGWDEKLFF.